The present entry profiles one T cell receptor beta chain with its context. What it recognizes is unknown. 60 Vbeta and 13 Jbeta primers were used in PCR. Sequenced by immunoSEQ multiplex PCR; TCRdb stores in-frame clones only, minus some. The sample consists of about 62,000 clones, approximately 87% of them appearing once. The sample belongs to a study of cytomegalovirus exposure and HLA in healthy donors. Study-wide findings and caveats: Among the most significant clusters, several appeared linked to common viral pathogens in a later analysis. In an earlier analysis, productive rearrangement rates for most beta V segments clustered near 87% or 30%. TCR beta V- and J-gene trimming was later associated with a missense DCLRE1C variant.

CDR3 length equals 13 residues. Germline CDR1 LNHDA, CDR2 SQIVND (reference sequence). Trimming removed 9 bases from V and 2 bases from J, with 13 bases in between. The receptor was isolated from a man aged 18 to 30 in good health and CMV-seronegative. The material sequenced was PBMCs. The rearrangement links TRBV19 to TRBJ1-2, with D perhaps TRBD1 (6 bases). Here the CDR3 reads CASNRDLNYGYTF. The CDR3 region has the DNA TGTGCCAGCAACAGGGATTTAAACTATGGCTACACCTTC. Variable domain in full (rest from reference TRBV19 and TRBJ1-2): DGGITQSPKYLFRKEGQNVTLSCEQNLNHDAMYWYRQDPGQGLRLIYYSQIVNDFQKGDIAEGYSVSREKKESFPLTVTSAQKNPTAFYLCASNRDLNYGYTFGSGTRLTVV.